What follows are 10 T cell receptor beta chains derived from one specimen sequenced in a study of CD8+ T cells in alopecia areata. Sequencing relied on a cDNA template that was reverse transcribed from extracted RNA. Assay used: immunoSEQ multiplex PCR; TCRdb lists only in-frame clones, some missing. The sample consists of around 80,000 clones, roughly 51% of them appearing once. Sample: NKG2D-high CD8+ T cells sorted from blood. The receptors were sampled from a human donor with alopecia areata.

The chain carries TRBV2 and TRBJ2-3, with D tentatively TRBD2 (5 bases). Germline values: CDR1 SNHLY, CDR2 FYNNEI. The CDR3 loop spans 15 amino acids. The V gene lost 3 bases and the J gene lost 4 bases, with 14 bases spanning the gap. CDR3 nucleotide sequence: TGTGCCAGCAGTGACCTAAGACCGGAGGCAGATACGCAGTATTTT. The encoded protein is CASSDLRPEADTQYF.

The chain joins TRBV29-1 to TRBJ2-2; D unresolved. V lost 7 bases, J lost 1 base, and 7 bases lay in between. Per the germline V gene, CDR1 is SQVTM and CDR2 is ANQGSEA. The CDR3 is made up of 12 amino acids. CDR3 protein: CSAPRNTGELFF. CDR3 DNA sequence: TGCAGCGCACCTCGGAACACCGGGGAGCTGTTTTTT.

CDR3 nucleotides: TGTGCCAGCAGTTACGGGGACTACAATGAGCAGTTCTTC. Translating gives CASSYGDYNEQFF. The chain employs TRBV6-5 and TRBJ2-1, with unresolved D. V lost 2 bases, J lost 3 bases, and 5 bases lay in between. CDR3 size: 13 residues. Per the germline V gene, CDR1 is MNHEY and CDR2 is SVGAGI.

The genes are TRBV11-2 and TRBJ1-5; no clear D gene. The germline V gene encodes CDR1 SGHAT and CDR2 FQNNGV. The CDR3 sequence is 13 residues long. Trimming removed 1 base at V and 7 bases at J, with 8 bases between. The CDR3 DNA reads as TGTGCCAGCAGCTTAGTACCCGAGCAGCCCCAGCATTTT. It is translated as CASSLVPEQPQHF.

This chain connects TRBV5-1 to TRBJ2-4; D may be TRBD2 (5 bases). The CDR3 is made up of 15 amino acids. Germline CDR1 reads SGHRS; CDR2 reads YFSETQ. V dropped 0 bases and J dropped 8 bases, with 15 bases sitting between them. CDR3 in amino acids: CASSLEREGRDIQYF. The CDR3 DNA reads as TGCGCCAGCAGCTTGGAGCGAGAGGGAAGGGACATTCAGTACTTC.

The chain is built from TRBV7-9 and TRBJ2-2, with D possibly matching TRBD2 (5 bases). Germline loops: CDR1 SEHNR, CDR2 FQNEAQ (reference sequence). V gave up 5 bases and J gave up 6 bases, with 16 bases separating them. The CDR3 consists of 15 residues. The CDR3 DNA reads TGTGCCAGCAGCCATCCGTGGGCCGGGGCCGGGGAGCTGTTTTTT. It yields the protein CASSHPWAGAGELFF. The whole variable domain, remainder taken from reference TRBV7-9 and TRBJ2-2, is DTGVSQNPRHKITKRGQNVTFRCDPISEHNRLYWYRQTLGQGPEFLTYFQNEAQLEKSRLLSDRFSAERPKGSFSTLEIQRTEQGDSAMYLCASSHPWAGAGELFFGEGSRLTVL.

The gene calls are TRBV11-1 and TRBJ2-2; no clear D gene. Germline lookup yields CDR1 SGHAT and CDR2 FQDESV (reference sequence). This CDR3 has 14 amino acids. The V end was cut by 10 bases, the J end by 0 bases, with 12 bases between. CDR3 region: CATPTPTNTGELFF. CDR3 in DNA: TGTGCCACCCCGACACCGACGAACACCGGGGAGCTGTTTTTT.

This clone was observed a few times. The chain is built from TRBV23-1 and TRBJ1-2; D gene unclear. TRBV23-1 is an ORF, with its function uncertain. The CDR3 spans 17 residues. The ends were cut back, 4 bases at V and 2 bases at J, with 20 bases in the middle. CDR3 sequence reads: CASSRSRLGALNYGYTF. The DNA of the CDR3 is TGCGCCAGCAGTCGAAGCCGTCTGGGCGCCCTGAACTATGGCTACACCTTC.

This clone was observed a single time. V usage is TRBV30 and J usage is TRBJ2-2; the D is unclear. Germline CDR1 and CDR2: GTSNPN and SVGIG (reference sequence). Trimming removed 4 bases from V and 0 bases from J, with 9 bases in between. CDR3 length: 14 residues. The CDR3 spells CAWNGLTNTGELFF. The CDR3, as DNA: TGTGCCTGGAATGGTCTTACGAACACCGGGGAGCTGTTTTTT.

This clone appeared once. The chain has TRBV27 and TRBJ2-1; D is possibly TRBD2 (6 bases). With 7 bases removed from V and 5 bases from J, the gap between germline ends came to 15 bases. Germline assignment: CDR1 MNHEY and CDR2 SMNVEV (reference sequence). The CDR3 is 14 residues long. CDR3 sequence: CASKGGGINNEQFF. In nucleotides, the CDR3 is TGTGCCAGCAAGGGAGGCGGGATAAACAATGAGCAGTTCTTC.